Sequencing of this T cell receptor beta chain was carried out in a study of low-dose radiotherapy and immunotherapy resistance in tumors. Primers targeting TRAV and TRBV primed first-strand cDNA, covering alpha and beta chains. The authors amplified TCRs for approximately 18 PCR cycles with a constant-region primer and a V-primer adapter. TCRdb reanalysed the reads using MiXCR and keeps one entry per CDR3 protein. This table has around 69,000 distinct CDR3 sequences, around a third appearing once. Time point specified: before trial treatment. This CDR3 has 14 amino acids. CDR1 and CDR2 from the germline V gene are SGHAT and FQNNGV. V shed 5 bases and J shed 5 bases, with 15 bases lying between them.

This receptor was obtained from a female donor with ovarian cancer. V and J are TRBV11-2 and TRBJ2-5; no clear D gene. Specimen: PBMCs, collected before treatment. The CDR3 reads CASSPWVPPETQYF. The CDR3 nucleotides are TGTGCCAGCAGCCCCTGGGTCCCCCCGGAGACCCAGTACTTC.